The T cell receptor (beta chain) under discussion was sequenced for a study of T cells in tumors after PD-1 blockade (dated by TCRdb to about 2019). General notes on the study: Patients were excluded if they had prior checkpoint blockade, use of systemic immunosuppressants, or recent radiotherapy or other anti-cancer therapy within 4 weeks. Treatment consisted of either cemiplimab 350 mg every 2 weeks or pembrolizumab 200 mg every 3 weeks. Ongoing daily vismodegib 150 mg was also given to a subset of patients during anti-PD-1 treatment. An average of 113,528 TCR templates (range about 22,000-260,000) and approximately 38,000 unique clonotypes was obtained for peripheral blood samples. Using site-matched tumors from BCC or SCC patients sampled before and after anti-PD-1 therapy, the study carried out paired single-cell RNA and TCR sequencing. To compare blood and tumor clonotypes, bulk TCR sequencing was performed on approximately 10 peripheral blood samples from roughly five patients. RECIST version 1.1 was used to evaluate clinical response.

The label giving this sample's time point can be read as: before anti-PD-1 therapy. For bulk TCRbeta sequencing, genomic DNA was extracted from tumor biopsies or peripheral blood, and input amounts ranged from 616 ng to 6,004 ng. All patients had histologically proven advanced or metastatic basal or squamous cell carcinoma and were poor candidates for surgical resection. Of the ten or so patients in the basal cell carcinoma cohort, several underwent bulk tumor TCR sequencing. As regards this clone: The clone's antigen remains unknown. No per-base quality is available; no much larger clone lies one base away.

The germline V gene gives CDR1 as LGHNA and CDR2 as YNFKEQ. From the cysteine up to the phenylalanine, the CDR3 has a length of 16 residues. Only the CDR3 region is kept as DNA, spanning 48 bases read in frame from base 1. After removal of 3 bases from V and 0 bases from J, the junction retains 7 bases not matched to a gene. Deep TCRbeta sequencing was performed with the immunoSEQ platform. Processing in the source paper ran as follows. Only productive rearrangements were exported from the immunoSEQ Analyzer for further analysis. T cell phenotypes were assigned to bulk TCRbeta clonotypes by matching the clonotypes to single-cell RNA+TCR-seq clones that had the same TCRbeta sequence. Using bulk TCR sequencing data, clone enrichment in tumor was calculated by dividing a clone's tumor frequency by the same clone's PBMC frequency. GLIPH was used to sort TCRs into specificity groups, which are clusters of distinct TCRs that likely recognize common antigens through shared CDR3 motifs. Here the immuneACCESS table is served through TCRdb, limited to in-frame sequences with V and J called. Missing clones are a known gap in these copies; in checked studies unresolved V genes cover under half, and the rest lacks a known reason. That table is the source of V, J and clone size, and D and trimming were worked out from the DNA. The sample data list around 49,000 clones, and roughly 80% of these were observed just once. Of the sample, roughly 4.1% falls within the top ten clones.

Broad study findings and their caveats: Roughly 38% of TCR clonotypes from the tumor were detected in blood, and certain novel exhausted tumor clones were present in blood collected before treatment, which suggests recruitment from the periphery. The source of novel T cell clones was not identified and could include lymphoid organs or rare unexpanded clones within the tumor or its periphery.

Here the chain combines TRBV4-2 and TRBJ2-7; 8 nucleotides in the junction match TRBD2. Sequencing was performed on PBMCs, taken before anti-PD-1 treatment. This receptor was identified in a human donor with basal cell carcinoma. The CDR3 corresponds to CASSQASGGLSYEQYF. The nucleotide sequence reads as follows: TGTGCCAGCAGCCAGGCGAGCGGGGGCCTCTCCTACGAGCAGTACTTC.